This T cell receptor beta chain was captured in a study of molecular identifiers for immune sequencing clone quantification. This clonotype appeared a few times. TCRdb passed the PCR reads through MiXCR, listing each CDR3 protein once. The table includes around 460,000 distinct CDR3 sequences, 20% to 25% detected once. From germline, CDR1 is MNHEY and CDR2 SVGAGI. The CDR3 length is 15 residues. The V segment lost 2 bases and the J segment 3 bases; nucleotides outside the gene matches: 6. Source material: naive CD8+ T cells from blood, with Jurkat cell RNA spiked in. Noted subset: FACS-sorted CD8+CD4-CCR7+CD45RA+ naive T cells. This TCR derives from a human donor in good health. Some libraries in this study had Jurkat cell RNA spiked in. The gene calls are TRBV6-5 and TRBJ1-2; 7 bases agree with TRBD1. CDR3 amino acids: CASSYTGDSYYGYTF. CDR3 coding DNA: TGTGCCAGCAGTTACACAGGGGACAGCTACTATGGCTACACCTTC.